This T cell receptor beta chain was sequenced for a study of technical replicates of blood from a handful of donors. This CDR3 spans 16 amino acids. Trimming shortened V by 3 bases and J by 7 bases, and 19 bases separated the two germline ends. Germline V CDR1 and CDR2: MDHEN, SYDVKM. The data were produced by immunoSEQ multiplex PCR, yet TCRdb's version contains in-frame clones alone and is incomplete. The sample holds some 87,000 clones, about 97% seen once. The sequencing input was T cells isolated from PBMCs. The TCR was taken from a human donor in good health. This rearrangement joins TRBV28 to TRBJ1-5; D unclear. CDR3 in amino acids: CASSFMGSEAGQPQHF. CDR3 in DNA: TGTGCCAGCAGTTTTATGGGGTCGGAGGCAGGACAGCCCCAGCATTTT.